Presented here are 30 T cell receptor beta chains from one specimen sequenced in a study of blood T cell repertoires in COVID-19. Libraries were prepared by immunoSEQ multiplex PCR; TCRdb keeps only in-frame clonotypes and omits some of them. Of 100,000 to 150,000 clones detected, around four fifths appear once; the ten largest clones hold roughly 10%. The sequenced sample was peripheral blood. The receptors were sampled from a man in his 60s with acute or convalescent COVID-19.

The V and J genes are TRBV27 and TRBJ1-6; 8 bases align to TRBD1. Germline-derived CDR1 and CDR2 are MNHEY and SMNVEV (reference sequence). V shed 4 bases and J 3 bases; nucleotides not matched to a gene: 5. The CDR3 consists of 16 residues. CDR3 coding DNA: TGTGCCAGCAGTTCCGGACAGGGTGTCTATAATTCACCCCTCCACTTT. Protein sequence: CASSSGQGVYNSPLHF.

V usage is TRBV7-2 and J usage is TRBJ2-7; 12 bases agree with TRBD2. The V segment lost 3 bases and the J segment 9 bases; nucleotides outside the gene matches: 6. The CDR3 is 14 amino acids. Germline V gene sequence: CDR1 SGHTA, CDR2 FQGNSA. CDR3 sequence reads: CASSLRLAGVGQYF. The DNA of the CDR3 is TGTGCCAGCAGCTTGAGACTAGCGGGAGTGGGGCAGTACTTC.

The gene calls are TRBV30 and TRBJ1-6, with D uncertain. The ends were cut back, 1 base at V and 9 bases at J, with 7 bases in the middle. This CDR3 spans 12 amino acids. Germline V CDR1 and CDR2: GTSNPN, SVGIG (reference sequence). CDR3 protein: CAWSGTSSPLHF. In DNA form, the CDR3 reads TGTGCCTGGAGTGGAACCAGTTCACCCCTCCACTTT.

The V and J genes are TRBV6-1 and TRBJ2-3; D is unclear. This CDR3 spans 16 amino acids. The V gene's germline CDR1 is MNHNS and CDR2 SASEGT. V was cut by 3 bases and J by 5 bases, with 18 bases left in between. The CDR3 loop is CASSDPWAQILDTQYF. DNA for the CDR3: TGTGCCAGCAGTGACCCGTGGGCCCAGATCCTAGATACGCAGTATTTT.

This clone was detected a few times. This chain connects TRBV14 to TRBJ2-7; weak D call: TRBD2 (5 bases). V was trimmed by 4 bases and J by 3 bases, leaving 19 bases between them. The CDR3 is made up of 16 amino acids. Per the germline V gene, CDR1 is SGHDN and CDR2 is FVKESK. CDR3 coding DNA: TGTGCCAGCAGCCCCGTTACCTGGTACGGAGGCTACGAGCAGTACTTC. Amino acids: CASSPVTWYGGYEQYF. The full variable domain, rest sourced from reference TRBV14 and TRBJ2-7, is EAGVTQFPSHSVIEKGQTVTLRCDPISGHDNLYWYRRVMGKEIKFLLHFVKESKQDESGMPNNRFLAERTGGTYSTLKVQPAELEDSGVYFCASSPVTWYGGYEQYFGPGTRLTVT.

This chain uses TRBV29-1 with TRBJ1-1, with D tentatively TRBD1 (6 bases). There are 13 residues in the CDR3. Deletions cut 7 bases from V and 5 bases from J, with 17 bases between. Germline V gives CDR1 SQVTM, CDR2 ANQGSEA. The DNA for the CDR3 is TGCAGCGGCCTAGGGGGGGGGAAGACTGAAGCTTTCTTT. This codes for CSGLGGGKTEAFF.

The genes are TRBV9 and TRBJ1-2, with a weak D call TRBD1 (5 bases). V dropped 0 bases and J dropped 8 bases, with 14 bases sitting between them. There are 14 residues in the CDR3. Germline V lookup: CDR1 SGDLS, CDR2 YYNGEE. CDR3 in amino acids: CASSVESTWGGYTF. CDR3 in DNA: TGTGCCAGCAGCGTAGAATCGACCTGGGGCGGCTACACCTTC. Using reference TRBV9 and TRBJ1-2 for the parts outside the CDR3, the full variable domain is DSGVTQTPKHLITATGQRVTLRCSPRSGDLSVYWYQQSLDQGLQFLIQYYNGEERAKGNILERFSAQQFPDLHSELNLSSLELGDSALYFCASSVESTWGGYTFGSGTRLTVV.

CDR3 DNA sequence: TGTGCCAGCAGTGAATTCGGCCAGGGCAGTAATTCACCCCTCCACTTT. Translation: CASSEFGQGSNSPLHF. This rearrangement joins TRBV6-1 to TRBJ1-6, with a tentative D call TRBD1 (5 bases). With 2 bases removed from V and 6 bases from J, the gap between germline ends came to 14 bases. Per the germline V gene, CDR1 is MNHNS and CDR2 is SASEGT. The CDR3 is 16 amino acids.

The chain uses TRBV11-3 and TRBJ1-1; D unclear. Trimming removed 5 bases at V and 4 bases at J, with 8 bases between. The CDR3 is 12 residues long. Germline values: CDR1 SGHNT, CDR2 YENEEA. Here the CDR3 reads CASSMRVTEAFF. CDR3 coding DNA: TGTGCCAGCAGCATGAGGGTCACTGAAGCTTTCTTT.

This clone was counted a single time. V is TRBV6-5 and J is TRBJ1-4; no clear D gene. Trimming took 6 bases from V and 10 from J, leaving 12 bases between them. This CDR3 contains 12 residues. The germline gives CDR1 MNHEY, CDR2 SVGAGI. This CDR3 reads CASRPERGKLFF. DNA for the CDR3: TGTGCCAGCAGGCCCGAACGGGGAAAACTGTTTTTT.

The V and J genes are TRBV9 and TRBJ1-2, with D tentatively TRBD1 (6 bases). Germline loops: CDR1 SGDLS, CDR2 YYNGEE. The V and J ends lost 4 bases and 4 bases respectively, with 23 bases between them. There are 17 residues in the CDR3. The CDR3 sequence is CASSPRPYRQAFYGYTF. The CDR3 DNA is TGTGCCAGCAGCCCACGACCCTATCGACAGGCCTTCTATGGCTACACCTTC.

V gene TRBV7-2 combines with J gene TRBJ2-1; the match to TRBD1 covers 10 bases. CDR3 length: 14 residues. The germline gives CDR1 SGHTA, CDR2 FQGNSA. The junction had 10 bases not matched to a gene; V was cut back by 5 bases and J by 12 bases. Here the CDR3 reads CASSNSRTGGRQFF. The CDR3 region has the DNA TGTGCCAGCAGCAACTCGCGGACAGGGGGTAGGCAGTTCTTC.

The CDR3 sequence is CASSRDYEETQYF. CDR3 DNA sequence: TGTGCCAGCAGTCGAGACTACGAAGAGACCCAGTACTTC. The chain uses TRBV27 and TRBJ2-5, with D perhaps TRBD2 (5 bases). CDR1 MNHEY and CDR2 SMNVEV come from the germline V gene (reference sequence). CDR3 length equals 13 residues. V was trimmed by 5 bases and J by 3 bases, leaving 10 bases between them.

The V gene is TRBV4-2, the J gene TRBJ2-3; 9 positions agree with TRBD2. J lost 6 bases, V lost 0 bases, and 7 bases had no gene match. Germline V gene lookup returns CDR1 LGHNA and CDR2 YNFKEQ. The length of the CDR3 is 16 residues. The CDR3 region has the DNA TGTGCCAGCAGCCAAGATCGGCGGGAGGGCGCGGATACGCAGTATTTT. Amino acids: CASSQDRREGADTQYF.

This chain links TRBV9 with TRBJ2-1; no definite D call. The CDR3 extends over 15 amino acids. Germline V lookup: CDR1 SGDLS, CDR2 YYNGEE. Trimming stripped 0 bases from V and 0 bases from J, with 7 bases between. The CDR3 here is CASSVDIPSYNEQFF. DNA for the CDR3: TGTGCCAGCAGCGTAGACATACCCTCCTACAATGAGCAGTTCTTC.

The chain has TRBV12-3 or TRBV12-4 and TRBJ2-7; D remains ambiguous. CDR3 length: 12 residues. With 3 bases removed from V and 1 base from J, the gap between germline ends came to 4 bases. In nucleotides, the CDR3 is TGTGCCAGCAGTTTTATTTCCTACGAGCAGTACTTC. Translated: CASSFISYEQYF.

The chain uses TRBV10-3 and TRBJ2-7; the D gene is possibly TRBD1 (5 bases). The CDR3 is made up of 13 amino acids. Looked up from germline, CDR1 is ENHRY and CDR2 is SYGVKD. V lost 4 bases to trimming and J lost 5 bases, with 12 bases between them. The CDR3 is CAISGQGLDEQYF. CDR3 nucleotide sequence: TGTGCCATCAGTGGTCAGGGTCTCGACGAGCAGTACTTC.

The rearrangement joins TRBV7-6 to TRBJ1-1; TRBD1 is a possible D gene (5 bases). V was trimmed by 5 bases and J by 11 bases, leaving 12 bases between them. The germline CDR1 and CDR2 sequences are SGHVS and FNYEAQ. The CDR3 covers 11 residues. The CDR3 protein is CASSAGGGAFF. In DNA, the CDR3 is TGTGCCAGCAGCGCCGGCGGGGGGGCTTTCTTT.

The rearrangement joins TRBV28 to TRBJ2-3; the D is unclear. Between the trimmed V and J ends, which lost 6 bases and 4 bases, there was a span of 14 bases. Per germline, CDR1 MDHEN and CDR2 SYDVKM. The CDR3 contains 14 residues. Written as DNA, the CDR3 is TGTGCCAGCAGCCCTCCCCGAGTCGCAGATACGCAGTATTTT. Its protein is CASSPPRVADTQYF. Full variable domain (outside the CDR3, taken from reference TRBV28 and TRBJ2-3): DVKVTQSSRYLVKRTGEKVFLECVQDMDHENMFWYRQDPGLGLRLIYFSYDVKMKEKGDIPEGYSVSREKKERFSLILESASTNQTSMYLCASSPPRVADTQYFGPGTRLTVL.

The chain couples TRBV9 to TRBJ2-3; weak D call: TRBD1 (6 bases). This CDR3 has 14 amino acids. Germline V gives CDR1 SGDLS, CDR2 YYNGEE. V was trimmed by 1 base and J by 6 bases, leaving 12 bases between them. CDR3 nucleotides: TGTGCCAGCAGCGTACAGGGGTACGGGGATACGCAGTATTTT. Its translation: CASSVQGYGDTQYF.

The V call is TRBV3-1 (or the pseudogene TRBV3-2), the J call TRBJ1-6, with D maybe TRBD1 (6 bases). Per germline, CDR1 LGHDT and CDR2 YNNKEL (reference sequence). The CDR3 consists of 14 residues. V was pared by 4 bases and J by 6 bases, with 10 bases between. The CDR3 nucleotides are TGTGCCAGCAGCCCCGGGACAACTAATTCACCCCTCCACTTT. Amino acid sequence: CASSPGTTNSPLHF.

The gene calls are TRBV5-1 and TRBJ2-1; 10 nucleotides line up with TRBD2. V trimming: 4 bases; J trimming: 4 bases; junction bases outside the gene matches: 11. This CDR3 has 17 amino acids. Germline-derived CDR1 and CDR2 are SGHRS and YFSETQ. The CDR3 region is CASSAPTSGMIYNEQFF. CDR3 in DNA: TGCGCCAGCAGCGCCCCTACTAGCGGGATGATTTACAATGAGCAGTTCTTC.

This rearrangement joins TRBV28 to TRBJ1-5; 9 bases are shared with TRBD1. This CDR3 has 18 residues. CDR1 MDHEN and CDR2 SYDVKM come from the germline V gene. J was trimmed by 2 bases and V by 5 bases; bases with no gene match: 13. CDR3 region: CASSPHPGQGKGNQPQHF. For the CDR3, the DNA is TGTGCCAGCAGTCCGCACCCGGGACAGGGAAAAGGCAATCAGCCCCAGCATTTT.

Remarks on this clone: Within the sample, other DNA sequences also encode this same CDR3. This rearrangement joins TRBV5-4 to TRBJ2-7; D is unresolved. Germline lookup yields CDR1 SGHNT and CDR2 YYREEE (reference sequence). The length of the CDR3 is 12 residues. Trimming removed 0 bases at V and 2 bases at J, with 3 bases between. CDR3 loop: CASSLDTYEQYF. The CDR3 DNA follows: TGTGCCAGCAGCTTGGACACCTACGAGCAGTACTTC.

The CDR3 sequence is CASSVLTAYGYTF. The CDR3 DNA is TGTGCCAGCAGTGTCCTTACCGCGTATGGCTACACCTTC. The chain combines TRBV2 with TRBJ1-2; D gene ambiguous. V shed 4 bases and J shed 5 bases, with 11 bases lying between them. Germline CDR1 is SNHLY and CDR2 is FYNNEI. This CDR3 has 13 residues. Full variable domain (rest looked up from reference TRBV2 and TRBJ1-2): EPEVTQTPSHQVTQMGQEVILRCVPISNHLYFYWYRQILGQKVEFLVSFYNNEISEKSEIFDDQFSVERPDGSNFTLKIRSTKLEDSAMYFCASSVLTAYGYTFGSGTRLTVV.

This chain uses TRBV10-3 with TRBJ2-1; TRBD2 aligns across 11 bases. In germline, CDR1 is ENHRY, CDR2 SYGVKD. The V gene end was trimmed by 6 bases and the J gene end by 9 bases; junction bases not matched to a gene: 10. The CDR3 has 15 amino acids. Here the CDR3 reads CAISILAGVGGEQFF. In DNA, the CDR3 is TGTGCCATCAGCATACTAGCGGGAGTGGGTGGTGAGCAGTTCTTC.

This chain joins TRBV6-9 and TRBJ1-3, with D perhaps TRBD1 (6 bases). This CDR3 has 17 residues. V was trimmed by 4 bases and J by 1 base, leaving 17 bases between them. Germline V CDR1 and CDR2: MNHGY, SVAAGI. In DNA, the CDR3 is TGTGCCAGCAGTTGCCCCGGACAGTGGATATCTGGAAACACCATATATTTT. As protein: CASSCPGQWISGNTIYF.

The chain has TRBV5-8 and TRBJ2-1; tentatively, D is TRBD1 (5 bases). V lost 1 base to trimming and J lost 8 bases, with 10 bases between them. Germline V gene lookup returns CDR1 SGHTS and CDR2 YDEGEE. The CDR3 has 13 residues. CDR3 loop: CASSLPWGDEQFF. For the CDR3, the DNA is TGTGCCAGCAGCTTGCCCTGGGGCGATGAGCAGTTCTTC.

With regard to this clone: One junction end disagrees with the germline gene, perhaps due to a read error. The DNA for the CDR3 is TGTGCCAGCAGCAAAGAGATGGGGGGAGGGACAGATACGCAGTATTTT. It encodes CASSKEMGGGTDTQYF. The chain couples TRBV3-1 (or the pseudogene TRBV3-2) to TRBJ2-3, with 7 positions matching TRBD2. The CDR3 contains 16 residues. The germline gives CDR1 LGHDT, CDR2 YNNKEL (reference sequence).

The chain combines TRBV6-1 with TRBJ1-6, with D possibly being TRBD1 (5 bases). The CDR3 extends over 15 amino acids. V lost 0 bases and J 7 bases, leaving 10 bases between the germline ends. The germline V gene encodes CDR1 MNHNS and CDR2 SASEGT. The CDR3 loop reads CASSEARRGNSPLHF. DNA for the CDR3: TGTGCCAGCAGTGAAGCGCGGAGGGGAAATTCACCCCTCCACTTT.